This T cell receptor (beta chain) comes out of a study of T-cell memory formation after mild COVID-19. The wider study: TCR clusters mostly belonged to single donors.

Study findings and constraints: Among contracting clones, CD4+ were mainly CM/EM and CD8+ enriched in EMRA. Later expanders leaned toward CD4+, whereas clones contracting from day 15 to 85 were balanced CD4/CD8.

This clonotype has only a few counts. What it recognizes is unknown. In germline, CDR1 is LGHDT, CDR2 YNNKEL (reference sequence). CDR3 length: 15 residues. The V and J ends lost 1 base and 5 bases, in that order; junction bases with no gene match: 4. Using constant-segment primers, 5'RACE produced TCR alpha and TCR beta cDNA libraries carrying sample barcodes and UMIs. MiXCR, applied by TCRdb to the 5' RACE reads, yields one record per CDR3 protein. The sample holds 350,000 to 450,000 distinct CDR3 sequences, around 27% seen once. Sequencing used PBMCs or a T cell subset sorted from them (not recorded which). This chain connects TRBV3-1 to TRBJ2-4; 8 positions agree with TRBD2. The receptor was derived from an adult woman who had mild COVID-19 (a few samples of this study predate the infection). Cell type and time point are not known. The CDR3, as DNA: TGTGCCAGCAGCCAAGGTTTAGCGGGACAAAACATTCAGTACTTC. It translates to CASSQGLAGQNIQYF.